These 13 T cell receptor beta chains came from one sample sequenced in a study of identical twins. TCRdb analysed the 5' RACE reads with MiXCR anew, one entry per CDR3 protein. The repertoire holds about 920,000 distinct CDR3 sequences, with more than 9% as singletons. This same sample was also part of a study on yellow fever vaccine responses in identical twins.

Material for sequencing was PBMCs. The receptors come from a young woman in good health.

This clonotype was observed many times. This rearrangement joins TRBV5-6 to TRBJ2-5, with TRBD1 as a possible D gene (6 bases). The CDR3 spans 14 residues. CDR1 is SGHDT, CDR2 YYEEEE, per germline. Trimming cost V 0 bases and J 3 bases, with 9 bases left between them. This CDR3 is CASSLEHREETQYF. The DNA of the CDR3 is TGTGCCAGCAGCTTGGAACACAGGGAAGAGACCCAGTACTTC.

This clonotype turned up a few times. Written as DNA, the CDR3 is TGTGCCAGCAGTGACAGGTCTGGGGCCAACGTCCTGACTTTC. Translating it yields CASSDRSGANVLTF. This chain uses TRBV6-4 with TRBJ2-6; no definite D call. Germline CDR1 reads MRHNA; CDR2 reads SNTAGT. V was pared by 2 bases and J by 1 base, with 3 bases between. CDR3 length equals 14 residues.

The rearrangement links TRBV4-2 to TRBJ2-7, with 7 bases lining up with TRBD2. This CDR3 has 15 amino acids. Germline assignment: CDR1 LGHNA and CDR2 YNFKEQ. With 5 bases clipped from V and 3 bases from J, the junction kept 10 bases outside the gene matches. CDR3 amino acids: CASSERSGYGYEQYF. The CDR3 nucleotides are TGTGCCAGCAGCGAACGTAGCGGGTACGGCTACGAGCAGTACTTC.

CDR3 protein: CSARRGTPSNEQFF. CDR3 DNA: TGCAGTGCTAGACGAGGGACTCCCTCTAATGAGCAGTTCTTC. J is TRBJ2-1 and V is TRBV20-1, with D possibly matching TRBD2 (6 bases). Germline V lookup: CDR1 DFQATT, CDR2 SNEGSKA (reference sequence). V was pared by 2 bases and J by 7 bases, with 15 bases between. The CDR3 covers 14 residues.

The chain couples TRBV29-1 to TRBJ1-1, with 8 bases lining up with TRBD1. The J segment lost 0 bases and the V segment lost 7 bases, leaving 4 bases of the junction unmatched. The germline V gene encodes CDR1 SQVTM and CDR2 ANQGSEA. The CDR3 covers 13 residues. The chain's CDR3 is CSARTGLNTEAFF. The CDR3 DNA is TGCAGCGCTAGGACAGGGTTGAACACTGAAGCTTTCTTT.

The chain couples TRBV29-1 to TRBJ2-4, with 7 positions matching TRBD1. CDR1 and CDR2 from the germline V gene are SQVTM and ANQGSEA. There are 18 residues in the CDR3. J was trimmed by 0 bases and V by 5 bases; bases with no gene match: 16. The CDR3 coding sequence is TGCAGCGTTTTTAAGGGGGCGCCGGGGTCTGGAGCCAAAAACATTCAGTACTTC. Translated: CSVFKGAPGSGAKNIQYF. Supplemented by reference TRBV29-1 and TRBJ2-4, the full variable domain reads SAVISQKPSRDICQRGTSLTIQCQVDSQVTMMFWYRQQPGQSLTLIATANQGSEATYESGFVIDKFPISRPNLTFSTLTVSNMSPEDSSIYLCSVFKGAPGSGAKNIQYFGAGTRLSVL.

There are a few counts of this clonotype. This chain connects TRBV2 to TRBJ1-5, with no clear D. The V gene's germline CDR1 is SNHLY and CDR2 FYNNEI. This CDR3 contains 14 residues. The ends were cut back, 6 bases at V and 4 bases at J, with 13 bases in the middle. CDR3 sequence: CASRLDGRNQPQHF. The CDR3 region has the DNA TGTGCCAGCAGACTGGACGGCCGTAATCAGCCCCAGCATTTT.

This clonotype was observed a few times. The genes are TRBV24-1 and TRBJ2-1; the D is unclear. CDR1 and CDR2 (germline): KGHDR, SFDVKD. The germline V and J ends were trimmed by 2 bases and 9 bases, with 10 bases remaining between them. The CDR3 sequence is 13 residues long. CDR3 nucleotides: TGTGCCACCAGTGATTCGGATTCGGGTGAGCAGTTCTTC. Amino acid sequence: CATSDSDSGEQFF.

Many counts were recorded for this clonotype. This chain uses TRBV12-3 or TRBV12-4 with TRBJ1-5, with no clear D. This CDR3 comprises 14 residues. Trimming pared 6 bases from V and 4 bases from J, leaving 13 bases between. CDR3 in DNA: TGTGCCAGCAGCTTCGGACGCCTAAATCAGCCCCAGCATTTT. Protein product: CASSFGRLNQPQHF.

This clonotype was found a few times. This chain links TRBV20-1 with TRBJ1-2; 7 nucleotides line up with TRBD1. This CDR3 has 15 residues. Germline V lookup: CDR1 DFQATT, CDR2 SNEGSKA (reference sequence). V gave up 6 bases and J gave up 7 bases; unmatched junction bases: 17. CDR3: CSAPTGLSGGGGYTF. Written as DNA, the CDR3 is TGCAGTGCCCCCACGGGGTTGTCAGGGGGAGGTGGCTACACCTTC.

CDR3 sequence reads: CSASSVGGKPHF. The CDR3 region has the DNA TGCAGTGCTAGTTCGGTAGGGGGGAAACCCCACTTT. This rearrangement joins TRBV20-1 to TRBJ1-6; perhaps TRBD1 as D (6 bases). CDR1 is DFQATT and CDR2 is SNEGSKA in the germline V gene (reference sequence). This CDR3 region has 12 residues. The germline V and J ends were trimmed by 3 bases and 18 bases, with 18 bases remaining between them.

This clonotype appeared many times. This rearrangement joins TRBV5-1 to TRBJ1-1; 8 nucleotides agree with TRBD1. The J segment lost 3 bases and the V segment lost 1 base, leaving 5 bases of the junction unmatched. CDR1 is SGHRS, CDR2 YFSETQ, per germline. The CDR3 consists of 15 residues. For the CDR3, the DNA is TGCGCCAGCAGCTTGATGGTGACAGGGGACACTGAAGCTTTCTTT. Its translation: CASSLMVTGDTEAFF.

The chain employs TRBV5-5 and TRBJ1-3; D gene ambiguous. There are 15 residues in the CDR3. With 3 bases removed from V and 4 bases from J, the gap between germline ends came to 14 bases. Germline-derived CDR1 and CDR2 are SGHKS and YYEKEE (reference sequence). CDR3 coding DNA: TGTGCCAGCAGCTCATCCCTGGTGGCGGGAAACACCATATATTTT. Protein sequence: CASSSSLVAGNTIYF.